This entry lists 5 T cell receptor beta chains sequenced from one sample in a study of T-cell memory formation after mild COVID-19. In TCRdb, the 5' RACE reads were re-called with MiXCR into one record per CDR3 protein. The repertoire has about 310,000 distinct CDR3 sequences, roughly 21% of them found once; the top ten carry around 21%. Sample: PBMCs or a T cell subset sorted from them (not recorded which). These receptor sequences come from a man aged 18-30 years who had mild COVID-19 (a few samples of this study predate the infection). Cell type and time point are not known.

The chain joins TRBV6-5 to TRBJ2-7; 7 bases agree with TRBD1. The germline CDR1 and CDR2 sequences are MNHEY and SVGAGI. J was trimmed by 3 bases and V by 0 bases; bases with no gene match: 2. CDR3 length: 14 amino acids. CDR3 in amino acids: CASSYSTGIYEQYF. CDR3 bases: TGTGCCAGCAGTTACTCGACAGGGATCTACGAGCAGTACTTC.

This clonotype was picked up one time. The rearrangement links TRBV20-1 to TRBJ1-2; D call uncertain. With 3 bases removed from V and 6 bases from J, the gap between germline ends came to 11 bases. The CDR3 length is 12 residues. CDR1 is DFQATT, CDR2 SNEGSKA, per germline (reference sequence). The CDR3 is CSASLRADGYTF. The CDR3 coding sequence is TGCAGTGCTAGCTTGAGAGCAGATGGCTACACCTTC.

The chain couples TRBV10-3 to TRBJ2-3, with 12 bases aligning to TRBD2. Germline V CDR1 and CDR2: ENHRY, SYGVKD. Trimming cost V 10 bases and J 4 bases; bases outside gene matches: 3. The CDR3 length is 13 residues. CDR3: CATGLAGSDTQYF. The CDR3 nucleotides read TGTGCCACAGGACTAGCGGGGTCAGATACGCAGTATTTT.

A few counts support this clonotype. The CDR3 sequence is CASSVETGGYTDTQYF. CDR3 sequence (DNA): TGTGCCAGCAGCGTAGAAACGGGGGGGTACACAGATACGCAGTATTTT. The chain links TRBV9 to TRBJ2-3; 8 bases agree with TRBD2. The CDR3 sequence is 16 residues long. Germline V gene sequence: CDR1 SGDLS, CDR2 YYNGEE. V trimming: 0 bases; J trimming: 2 bases; junction bases outside the gene matches: 5.

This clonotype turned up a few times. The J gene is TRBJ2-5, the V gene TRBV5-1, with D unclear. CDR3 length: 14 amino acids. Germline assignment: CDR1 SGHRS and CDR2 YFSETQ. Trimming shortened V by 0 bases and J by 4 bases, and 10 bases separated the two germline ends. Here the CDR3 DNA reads TGCGCCAGCAGCTTGGGTCAATCGAGAGAGACCCAGTACTTC. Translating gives CASSLGQSRETQYF.